Shown below are 22 T cell receptor beta chains from a single sample sequenced in a study of shared clonotypes between healthy human individuals. The data were produced by immunoSEQ multiplex PCR, yet TCRdb's version contains in-frame clones alone and is incomplete. This table has around 2.5 million clones, 80% to 95% appearing once. Sequences were obtained from naive CD4+ T cells from PBMCs. Subset meaning: CD45RA+ positively selected. The receptors stem from a man younger than 35 in good health. Some clones in this sample may be carry-over from other donors' samples.

This sequence joins TRBV28 and TRBJ2-1; the D gene is possibly TRBD2 (6 bases). Germline loops: CDR1 MDHEN, CDR2 SYDVKM. The ends were cut back, 6 bases at V and 4 bases at J, with 19 bases in the middle. The CDR3 loop spans 16 amino acids. The CDR3 DNA follows: TGTGCCAGCAGAGAAAGGAGACTAGGCAGTTACAATGAGCAGTTCTTC. Amino acid sequence: CASRERRLGSYNEQFF.

The chain links TRBV5-4 to TRBJ2-6; possibly TRBD2 for D (6 bases). The V end lost 1 base, the J end lost 3 bases, and 8 bases lay between the germline ends. This CDR3 has 15 residues. Germline CDR1 is SGHNT and CDR2 is YYREEE (reference sequence). CDR3 bases: TGTGCCAGCAGCTTGCAGGGAGGTGGGGCCAACGTCCTGACTTTC. Protein sequence: CASSLQGGGANVLTF. Filled out from reference TRBV5-4 and TRBJ2-6, the complete variable domain reads ETGVTQSPTHLIKTRGQQVTLRCSSQSGHNTVSWYQQALGQGPQFIFQYYREEENGRGNFPPRFSGLQFPNYSSELNVNALELDDSALYLCASSLQGGGANVLTFGAGSRLTVL.

CDR3 coding DNA: TGTGCCAGCAGTTACTGGGACACCTACAATCAGCCCCAGCATTTT. Protein product: CASSYWDTYNQPQHF. This chain connects TRBV6-6 to TRBJ1-5; D might be TRBD1 (6 bases). Germline V lookup: CDR1 MNHNY, CDR2 SVGAGI (reference sequence). The germline V and J ends were trimmed by 1 base and 3 bases, with 10 bases remaining between them. The length of the CDR3 is 15 residues.

The sample holds a few counts of this clone. V gene TRBV6-5 combines with J gene TRBJ2-4; unclear D gene. Germline loops: CDR1 MNHEY, CDR2 SVGAGI. V was pared by 4 bases and J by 0 bases, with 10 bases between. This CDR3 is built from 15 residues. CDR3 DNA: TGTGCCAGCAGTTCTTCATCTGTAGCCAAAAACATTCAGTACTTC. It codes for CASSSSSVAKNIQYF.

This clone was counted a few times. This chain links TRBV28 with TRBJ1-5; TRBD1 aligns across 8 bases. V was clipped by 8 bases and J by 6 bases; unmatched bases: 3. CDR3 length: 12 amino acids. Per the germline V gene, CDR1 is MDHEN and CDR2 is SYDVKM. CDR3 protein: CASEGTGQPQHF. CDR3 nucleotide sequence: TGTGCCAGCGAGGGGACAGGTCAGCCCCAGCATTTT.

V usage is TRBV28 and J usage is TRBJ1-6; unclear D gene. V was shortened by 3 bases and J by 0 bases, with 9 bases between the two germline ends. There are 16 residues in the CDR3. Germline-derived CDR1 and CDR2 are MDHEN and SYDVKM. The DNA of the CDR3 is TGTGCCAGCAGTTTGGGCTTGAGCTCCTATAATTCACCCCTCCACTTT. It encodes CASSLGLSSYNSPLHF. The variable domain in full, with the rest retrieved from reference TRBV28 and TRBJ1-6, is DVKVTQSSRYLVKRTGEKVFLECVQDMDHENMFWYRQDPGLGLRLIYFSYDVKMKEKGDIPEGYSVSREKKERFSLILESASTNQTSMYLCASSLGLSSYNSPLHFGNGTRLTVT.

Remarks on this clone: The sample contains more than one DNA sequence encoding this CDR3. The chain joins TRBV5-6 to TRBJ1-2; 8 bases line up with TRBD1. J was trimmed by 8 bases and V by 4 bases; bases with no gene match: 7. The CDR3 contains 13 residues. Germline V gives CDR1 SGHDT, CDR2 YYEEEE. The CDR3 bases are TGTGCCAGCAGCATTGACAGGGGAGACGGCTACACCTTC. Its protein product is CASSIDRGDGYTF.

The chain has TRBV6-1 and TRBJ2-7; D perhaps matches TRBD1 (6 bases). This CDR3 contains 14 residues. Germline-derived CDR1 and CDR2 are MNHNS and SASEGT. With 8 bases removed from V and 2 bases from J, the gap between germline ends came to 16 bases. Written as DNA, the CDR3 is TGTGCCAGCCTAAACCCAACAGGGACCTACGAGCAGTACTTC. This translates into CASLNPTGTYEQYF.

J is TRBJ2-7 and V is TRBV6-5, with 9 bases fitting TRBD1. CDR1 and CDR2 from the germline V gene are MNHEY and SVGAGI. The CDR3 loop spans 15 amino acids. Unmatched junction bases numbered 12, after V lost 6 bases and J lost 6 bases. The CDR3 here is CASRNSGTGRFEQYF. The CDR3 bases are TGTGCCAGCAGAAACTCCGGGACAGGGCGGTTCGAGCAGTACTTC.

V usage is TRBV7-9 and J usage is TRBJ1-4; a possible D gene is TRBD1 (6 bases). Germline CDR1 SEHNR, CDR2 FQNEAQ (reference sequence). The ends were cut back, 3 bases at V and 6 bases at J, with 17 bases in the middle. This CDR3 is 16 amino acids long. The CDR3 loop reads CASSLFSVGGYEKLFF. The CDR3 coding sequence is TGTGCCAGCAGCTTGTTTTCGGTAGGGGGGTATGAAAAACTGTTTTTT.

This chain uses TRBV7-9 with TRBJ2-1; 10 bases line up with TRBD2. CDR3 length: 16 residues. V lost 2 bases, J lost 10 bases, and 11 bases stayed unmatched. In germline, CDR1 is SEHNR, CDR2 FQNEAQ (reference sequence). The CDR3 coding sequence is TGTGCCAGCAGCTTAAAAGCGGGAGGGCCAGGGGGAGAGCAGTTCTTC. This codes for CASSLKAGGPGGEQFF.

This clone was counted a few times. The J gene is TRBJ1-5, the V gene TRBV28, with 8 bases identical to TRBD1. The CDR3 totals 13 residues. CDR1 MDHEN and CDR2 SYDVKM come from the germline V gene. V was clipped by 8 bases and J by 3 bases; unmatched bases: 3. The chain's CDR3 is CASRTGNNQPQHF. The CDR3 DNA sequence: TGTGCCAGCCGGACAGGGAACAATCAGCCCCAGCATTTT.

The chain has TRBV5-6 and TRBJ1-5, with D possibly being TRBD1 (5 bases). V lost 0 bases and J lost 6, with 16 bases in between. Per the germline V gene, CDR1 is SGHDT and CDR2 is YYEEEE. This CDR3 comprises 16 residues. CDR3 nucleotides: TGTGCCAGCAGCTTGGGGGCCGGGGAGGGGAGTCAGCCCCAGCATTTT. Amino acids: CASSLGAGEGSQPQHF.

The CDR3: CASSLALSGRAGEQYF. The CDR3 DNA reads as TGCGCCAGCAGCTTGGCTCTGAGCGGGAGGGCCGGCGAGCAGTACTTC. This chain connects TRBV5-1 to TRBJ2-7; 10 bases are shared with TRBD2. The germline gives CDR1 SGHRS, CDR2 YFSETQ. J lost 6 bases, V lost 0 bases, and 9 bases had no gene match. This CDR3 is built from 16 residues.

The genes are TRBV2 and TRBJ2-2; TRBD1 aligns across 7 bases. The CDR3 is 15 amino acids. Germline V gives CDR1 SNHLY, CDR2 FYNNEI. With V trimmed by 5 bases and J by 4 bases, 7 bases remained unmatched. CDR3 in DNA: TGTGCCAGCAGTTACGACAGGGTTCGCACCGGGGAGCTGTTTTTT. This gives the protein CASSYDRVRTGELFF. The full variable domain, with the rest looked up from reference TRBV2 and TRBJ2-2, is EPEVTQTPSHQVTQMGQEVILRCVPISNHLYFYWYRQILGQKVEFLVSFYNNEISEKSEIFDDQFSVERPDGSNFTLKIRSTKLEDSAMYFCASSYDRVRTGELFFGEGSRLTVL.

The V gene is TRBV6-1, the J gene TRBJ2-3; a weak D match, TRBD2 (6 bases). Trimming shortened V by 3 bases and J by 4 bases, and 11 bases separated the two germline ends. Germline CDR1 MNHNS, CDR2 SASEGT. CDR3 size: 14 residues. The CDR3 here is CASSEYRRADTQYF. The DNA of the CDR3 is TGTGCCAGCAGTGAGTACCGGAGGGCAGATACGCAGTATTTT.

The J gene is TRBJ2-2, the V gene TRBV29-1, with D possibly matching TRBD2 (6 bases). V was clipped by 1 base and J by 7 bases, with 16 bases between them. Germline V gene data show CDR1 as SQVTM and CDR2 as ANQGSEA. This CDR3 comprises 15 residues. CDR3 sequence: CSVEGRGGDGGELFF. The CDR3 DNA sequence: TGCAGCGTTGAAGGCCGAGGCGGGGATGGCGGGGAGCTGTTTTTT.

The CDR3 region has the DNA TGTGCCAGCAGCGTAGGGGGGACAGGGTATGATGGCTACACCTTC. Its protein is CASSVGGTGYDGYTF. V usage is TRBV9 and J usage is TRBJ1-2; 9 bases agree with TRBD1. Germline CDR1 is SGDLS and CDR2 is YYNGEE. This CDR3 is 15 amino acids long. Unmatched junction bases numbered 6, after V lost 0 bases and J lost 6 bases.

The chain is built from TRBV5-4 and TRBJ2-7; no reliable D call. This CDR3 has 14 residues. Germline CDR1 is SGHNT and CDR2 is YYREEE (reference sequence). The V end was cut by 3 bases, the J end by 1 base, with 11 bases between. CDR3 sequence: CASSSTANSYEQYF. The CDR3 DNA is TGTGCCAGCAGCTCGACGGCTAATTCCTACGAGCAGTACTTC.

This sequence joins TRBV4-3 and TRBJ1-4; D gene ambiguous. There are 17 residues in the CDR3. V was trimmed by 0 bases and J by 0 bases, leaving 11 bases between them. Per the germline V gene, CDR1 is LGHNA and CDR2 is YSLEER. This CDR3 is CASSQDHRAATNEKLFF. The DNA for the CDR3 is TGCGCCAGCAGCCAAGATCACAGAGCCGCAACTAATGAAAAACTGTTTTTT.

The chain has TRBV29-1 and TRBJ1-1; D unclear. Trimming shortened V by 4 bases and J by 3 bases, and 9 bases separated the two germline ends. Germline lookup yields CDR1 SQVTM and CDR2 ANQGSEA. The CDR3 is 12 residues long. CDR3 residues: CSVGIPYTEAFF. The CDR3, as DNA: TGCAGCGTTGGAATCCCTTACACTGAAGCTTTCTTT.

On this clone: The same CDR3 is also encoded by other DNA sequences in this sample. The rearrangement joins TRBV6-6 to TRBJ2-7; the match to TRBD2 covers 14 bases. Trimming cost V 0 bases and J 3 bases; bases outside gene matches: 1. This CDR3 comprises 16 residues. CDR1 is MNHNY and CDR2 is SVGAGI in the germline V gene (reference sequence). The CDR3 coding sequence is TGTGCCAGCAGTTACTCCGGGACTAGCGGGAGCTACGAGCAGTACTTC. Its translation is CASSYSGTSGSYEQYF.